The sequence of this T cell receptor beta chain was determined in a study of T cell repertoires in cytomegalovirus infection. Of note for this clonotype: What it binds is not known.

TCRdb used MiXCR to reprocess the reads, holding one entry per CDR3 protein. This table holds approximately 470,000 distinct CDR3 sequences, about 42% found once. Germline CDR1 reads SNHLY; CDR2 reads FYNNEI. V was pared by 4 bases and J by 2 bases, with 11 bases between. The CDR3 consists of 14 residues. This clonotype originated in a human donor in good health (CMV status not recorded). Some clones in this sample may be carry-over from other donors' samples. The chain combines TRBV2 with TRBJ2-5; the D gene is possibly TRBD2 (6 bases). This specimen consisted of cultured PBMCs, obtained from culture after CMV antigen stimulation. CDR3 loop: CASSVPGVQETQYF. The CDR3, as DNA: TGTGCCAGCAGTGTCCCGGGGGTACAAGAGACCCAGTACTTC.